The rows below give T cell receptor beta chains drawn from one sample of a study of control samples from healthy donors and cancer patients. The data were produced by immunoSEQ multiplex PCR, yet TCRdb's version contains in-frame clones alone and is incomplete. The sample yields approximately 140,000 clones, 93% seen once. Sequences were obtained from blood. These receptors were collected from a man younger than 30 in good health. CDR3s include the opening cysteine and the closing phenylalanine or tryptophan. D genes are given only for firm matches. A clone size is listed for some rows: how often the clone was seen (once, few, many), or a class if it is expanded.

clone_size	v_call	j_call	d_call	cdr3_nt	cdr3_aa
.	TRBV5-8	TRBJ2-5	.	TGTGCCAGCCACTACGGGTTGTACCAAGAGACCCAGTACTTC	CASHYGLYQETQYF
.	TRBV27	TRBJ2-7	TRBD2	TGTGCCAGCAGTTTACACTTTCGACTAGCGGCCTACGAGCAGTACTTC	CASSLHFRLAAYEQYF
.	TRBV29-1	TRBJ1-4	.	TGCAGCGTTGAAGTAAACGGGAGGGGTGAAAAACTGTTTTTT	CSVEVNGRGEKLFF
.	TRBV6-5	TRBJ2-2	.	TGTGCCAGCAAGCAGGTCACCGGGGAGCTGTTTTTT	CASKQVTGELFF
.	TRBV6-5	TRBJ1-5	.	TGTGCCAGCAGTTACTCTCAGAGTCAGCCCCAGCATTTT	CASSYSQSQPQHF
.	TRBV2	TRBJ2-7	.	TGTGCCAGCAGTCCCGGGACACCACGTTACGAGCAGTACTTC	CASSPGTPRYEQYF
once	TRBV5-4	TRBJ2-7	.	TGTGCCAGCAGTTTCCTGACTTCTCCCTACGAGCAGTACTTC	CASSFLTSPYEQYF
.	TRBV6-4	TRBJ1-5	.	TGTGCCAGCAGGAAGTCTTCACTAGGAGGCAATCAGCCCCAGCATTTT	CASRKSSLGGNQPQHF
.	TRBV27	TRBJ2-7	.	TGTGCCAGCAGTCCCAGGGGGGGGGCCTACGAGCAGTACTTC	CASSPRGGAYEQYF
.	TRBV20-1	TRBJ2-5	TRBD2	TGCAGTGCTAGTAATAGAAGGCTAGCGGGGGGGCGAGAGACCCAGTACTTC	CSASNRRLAGGRETQYF
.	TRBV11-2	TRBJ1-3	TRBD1	TGTGCCAGCAGCTCGTGGGACAGAGGAAACACCATATATTTT	CASSSWDRGNTIYF
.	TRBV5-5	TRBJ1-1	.	TGTGCCAGCAGCTTGGGATGGCTGAACACTGAAGCTTTCTTT	CASSLGWLNTEAFF
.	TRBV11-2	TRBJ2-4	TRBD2	TGTGCCAGCAGCTTATTTAAGCGGGGGGCCAACATTCAGTACTTC	CASSLFKRGANIQYF
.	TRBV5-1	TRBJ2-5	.	TGCGCCAGCAGCTTGGAGGGGGGGACCCAGTACTTC	CASSLEGGTQYF
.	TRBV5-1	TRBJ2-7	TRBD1	TGCGCCAGCAGCTGGACCGGGACAGGGGTCGAGCAGTACTTC	CASSWTGTGVEQYF
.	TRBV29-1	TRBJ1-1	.	TGCAGCGCCTCCTGGGGGCAGAACACTGAAGCTTTCTTT	CSASWGQNTEAFF
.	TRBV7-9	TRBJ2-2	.	TGTGCCAGCAGCTTATTTCCAGGTGCGAACACCGGGGAGCTGTTTTTT	CASSLFPGANTGELFF
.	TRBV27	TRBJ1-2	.	TGTGCCAGCAGTTTACAGGGTGACTATGGCTACACCTTC	CASSLQGDYGYTF
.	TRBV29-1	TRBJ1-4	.	TGCAGCGTTGGGGACGATTCAACTAATGAAAAACTGTTTTTT	CSVGDDSTNEKLFF
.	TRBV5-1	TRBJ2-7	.	TGCGCCAGCAGCTTGGACGGAACCTACGAGCAGTACTTC	CASSLDGTYEQYF
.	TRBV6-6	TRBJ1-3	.	TGTGCCAGCAGTCCTGAATCGGCCCTACTTGACTCTGGAAACACCATATATTTT	CASSPESALLDSGNTIYF
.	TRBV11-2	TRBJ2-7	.	TGTGCCAGCAGTTATAGTCAGGGGAGAGCCTACGAGCAGTACTTC	CASSYSQGRAYEQYF
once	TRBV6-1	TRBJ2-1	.	TGTGCCAGCAGTGATACAGGGGGGGGGAAGCAGTTCTTC	CASSDTGGGKQFF
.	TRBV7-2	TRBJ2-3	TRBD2	TGTGCCAGCAGCTCCCGGACTAGCGGGAGGCCTAAACGCACAGATACGCAGTATTTT	CASSSRTSGRPKRTDTQYF
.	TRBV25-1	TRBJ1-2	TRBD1	TGTGCCAGCAGTGATTGGGACAGGGTACAGGGCTATGGCTACACCTTC	CASSDWDRVQGYGYTF
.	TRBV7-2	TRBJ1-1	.	TGTGCCAGCAGCTTATCCCCCGGGCGGGGATTAGCATTGAACACTGAAGCTTTCTTT	CASSLSPGRGLALNTEAFF
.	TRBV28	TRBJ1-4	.	TGTGCCAGCAGTTTATCGGGCGGGGAAGACGAAAAACTGTTTTTT	CASSLSGGEDEKLFF
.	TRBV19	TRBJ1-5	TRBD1	TGTGCCAGTACGTCCGGGACAGGGGATGGGGTAAGCAATCAGCCCCAGCATTTT	CASTSGTGDGVSNQPQHF
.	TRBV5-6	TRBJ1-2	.	TGTGCCAGCAGCTTGGTGCAGGACCACTATGGCTACACCTTC	CASSLVQDHYGYTF
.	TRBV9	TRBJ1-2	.	TGTGCCAGCAGCGACAGCTATGGCTACACCTTC	CASSDSYGYTF
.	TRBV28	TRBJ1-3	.	TGTGCCAGCAGTACCACCTCGGCCGGGACTGGAAACACCATATATTTT	CASSTTSAGTGNTIYF
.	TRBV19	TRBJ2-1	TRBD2	TGTGCCAGTAGTATGGTTGCGGGGGGATACAATGAGCAGTTCTTC	CASSMVAGGYNEQFF
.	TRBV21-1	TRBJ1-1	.	TGTGCCAGCAGCAAAAGAAAGGGGACAACTCTAACTTCGAGGAAAGCTTTCTTT	CASSKRKGTTLTSRKAFF
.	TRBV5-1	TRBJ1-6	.	TGCGCCAGCAGCTTGGGCGTAGGAGTAGCGAAGCGAGGTTCACCCCTCCACTTT	CASSLGVGVAKRGSPLHF
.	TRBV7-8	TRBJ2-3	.	TGTGCCAGCAGCTCAAGAGACGGGGGCCGCACAGATACGCAGTATTTT	CASSSRDGGRTDTQYF
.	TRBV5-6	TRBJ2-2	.	TGTGCCAGCAGCTTGTTGGTATCAGAGGAGGAGCTGTTTTTT	CASSLLVSEEELFF
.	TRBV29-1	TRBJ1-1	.	TGCAGCGTTGATCTCACTCAGGGGTACCATATGAACACTGAAGCTTTCTTT	CSVDLTQGYHMNTEAFF
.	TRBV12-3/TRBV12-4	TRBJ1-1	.	TGTGCTACTGAGAAGAATGGGGTCACTGAAGCTTTCTTT	CATEKNGVTEAFF
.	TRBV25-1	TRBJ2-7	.	TGTGCCAGCGAGACGGGGGCAGACTTATCCTACGAGCAGTACTTC	CASETGADLSYEQYF
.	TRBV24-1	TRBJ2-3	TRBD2	TGTGCCACCAGTGACCCGTGGGGGAGGGACACAGATACGCAGTATTTT	CATSDPWGRDTDTQYF
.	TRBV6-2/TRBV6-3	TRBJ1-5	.	TGTGCCAGCAGTTATAGGGTGAATCAGCCCCAGCATTTT	CASSYRVNQPQHF
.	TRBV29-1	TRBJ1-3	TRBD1	TGCAGCGTTGGTGGGACAGGGGGCGCCGGTGGAAACACCATATATTTT	CSVGGTGGAGGNTIYF
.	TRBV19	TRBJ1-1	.	TGTGCCAGTAGTATACCGCTCAACAGTGGTTTGGCTGAAGCTTTCTTT	CASSIPLNSGLAEAFF
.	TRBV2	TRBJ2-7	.	TGTGCCAGCAGTGAACGGCAGGGGCCTGGTGTCGAGCAGTACTTC	CASSERQGPGVEQYF
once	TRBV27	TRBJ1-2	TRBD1	TGTGCCAGCAGTTTATCGACAGGGACTTATGGCTACACCTTC	CASSLSTGTYGYTF
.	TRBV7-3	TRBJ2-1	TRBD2	TGTGCCAGCAGCTTGGGACTAGCGGGTTACAATGAGCAGTTCTTC	CASSLGLAGYNEQFF
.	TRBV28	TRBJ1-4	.	TGTGCCAGCAGTTTTAGGACAGAGGTTCGGGAAAAACTGTTTTTT	CASSFRTEVREKLFF
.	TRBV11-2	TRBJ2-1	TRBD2	TGTGCCAGCAGCACCTGGACTAGCGTGGGGCTCTATGAGCAGTTCTTC	CASSTWTSVGLYEQFF
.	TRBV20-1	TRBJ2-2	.	TGCAGTGCTAGTTCAGGGCACGGGGAGCTGTTTTTT	CSASSGHGELFF
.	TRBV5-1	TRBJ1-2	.	TGCGCCAGCAGCCCTTCCGGGACGAACTATGGCTACACCTTC	CASSPSGTNYGYTF
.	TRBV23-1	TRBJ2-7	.	TGCGCCAGCCGCCCTCTATACGAGCAGTACTTC	CASRPLYEQYF
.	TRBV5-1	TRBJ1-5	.	TGCGCCAGCAGCTTGACAGGGCATCAGCCCCAGCATTTT	CASSLTGHQPQHF
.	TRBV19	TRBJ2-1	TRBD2	TGTGCCAGTAGTAAGACTAGCGGATACAATGAGCAGTTCTTC	CASSKTSGYNEQFF